The entry below describes one T cell receptor (beta chain). This specimen comes from a study of OX40 agonist ivuxolimab in advanced cancers. Study-wide background: Patients achieving partial responses numbered three: one hepatocellular carcinoma case and two cutaneous melanoma cases.

Excluded were patients having autoimmune disease history or systemic immunosuppression. Researchers took blood at baseline, on cycle 4 day 1, and on cycle 7 day 1. Assay: immunoSEQ multiplex PCR; the TCRdb copy retains only in-frame clones and omits some. The table shows some 70,000 clones, with about 90% occurring only once. V lost 3 bases, J lost 0 bases, and 9 bases stayed unmatched. The CDR3 is 17 residues long. Germline CDR1 reads MNHEY; CDR2 reads SMNVEV (reference sequence). The chain combines TRBV27 with TRBJ2-7, with 9 bases lining up with TRBD2. The clonotype comes from an adult with an advanced solid tumor such as melanoma, head and neck, liver or kidney cancer. This specimen consisted of CD4+ or CD8+ T cells sorted from blood, obtained in a trial of the OX40 agonist ivuxolimab. The CDR3 nucleotides read TGTGCCAGCAGTTTTAACCCACCTAGCGGGAACTCCTACGAGCAGTACTTC. Translation gives CASSFNPPSGNSYEQYF.